A selection of T cell receptor beta chains follows, all from one sample in a study of blood T cell repertoires in COVID-19. Clones were sequenced by immunoSEQ multiplex PCR, and TCRdb holds only the in-frame ones, with some missing. The sample shows roughly 140,000 clones, 88% of them seen only once. The material sequenced was peripheral blood. Receptor source: a man aged 65 to 85 with acute or convalescent COVID-19. The CDR3 runs from the conserved cysteine through the conserved F or W. The order of the fields is V gene, D gene, J gene, clone size, CDR3 DNA, CDR3 protein. D genes are given only for firm matches. Expanded clones get a size class; other rows say once, few or many, or leave the size out.

v_call: TRBV5-1
d_call: NA
j_call: TRBJ2-5
clone_size: few
cdr3_nt: TGCGCCAGCAGCTTGGGTTGGGACATGGGTTCGGAGACCCAGTACTTC
cdr3_aa: CASSLGWDMGSETQYF

v_call: TRBV6-6
d_call: TRBD1
j_call: TRBJ1-5
clone_size: NA
cdr3_nt: TGTGCCAGCAGTTCCATGGGACAGGGGCCGCAGCCCCAGCATTTT
cdr3_aa: CASSSMGQGPQPQHF

v_call: TRBV6-1
d_call: NA
j_call: TRBJ1-6
clone_size: NA
cdr3_nt: TGTGCCAGCAGTGAAGTTGGGGGGGCAGGGAATTCACCCCTCCACTTT
cdr3_aa: CASSEVGGAGNSPLHF

v_call: TRBV3-1/TRBV3-2
d_call: NA
j_call: TRBJ1-5
clone_size: NA
cdr3_nt: TGTGCCAGCAGCCAGTCCGGGTCCGAGCAGCCCCAGCATTTT
cdr3_aa: CASSQSGSEQPQHF

v_call: TRBV18
d_call: TRBD1
j_call: TRBJ2-7
clone_size: NA
cdr3_nt: TGTGCCAGCTCACCTGGGACAGCGAGCTACGAGCAGTACTTC
cdr3_aa: CASSPGTASYEQYF

v_call: TRBV19
d_call: NA
j_call: TRBJ1-2
clone_size: NA
cdr3_nt: TGTGCCAGCCAACCTCGGTTGGACACGGGTGGCTACACCTTC
cdr3_aa: CASQPRLDTGGYTF

v_call: TRBV5-1
d_call: NA
j_call: TRBJ1-1
clone_size: NA
cdr3_nt: TGCGCCAGCAGCTTGGCCTTCGGTTTTGGCACTGAAGCTTTCTTT
cdr3_aa: CASSLAFGFGTEAFF

v_call: TRBV10-1
d_call: NA
j_call: TRBJ1-2
clone_size: few
cdr3_nt: TGCGCCAGCAGTGAGTCTCGGGGGAAACCAGGCTACACCTTC
cdr3_aa: CASSESRGKPGYTF

v_call: TRBV6-4
d_call: NA
j_call: TRBJ1-1
clone_size: NA
cdr3_nt: TGTGCCAGCAGATCATCCGACAAAGGCACTGAAGCTTTCTTT
cdr3_aa: CASRSSDKGTEAFF

v_call: TRBV29-1
d_call: NA
j_call: TRBJ1-2
clone_size: NA
cdr3_nt: TGCAGCGCAGAACAGTCTGGCTACACCTTC
cdr3_aa: CSAEQSGYTF

v_call: TRBV6-5
d_call: TRBD1
j_call: TRBJ1-3
clone_size: NA
cdr3_nt: TGTGCCAGCAGTCGACAGGGATTCGCTGGAAACACCATATATTTT
cdr3_aa: CASSRQGFAGNTIYF

v_call: TRBV19
d_call: TRBD1
j_call: TRBJ1-2
clone_size: NA
cdr3_nt: TGTGCCAGTAGTCTACCCGGGACAGGGGTTTATGGCTACACCTTC
cdr3_aa: CASSLPGTGVYGYTF

v_call: TRBV6-5
d_call: TRBD2
j_call: TRBJ2-1
clone_size: NA
cdr3_nt: TGTGCCAGCAGTCTTGGACTAGCGGAAGGGGAGCAGTTCTTC
cdr3_aa: CASSLGLAEGEQFF

v_call: TRBV6-6
d_call: NA
j_call: TRBJ1-1
clone_size: NA
cdr3_nt: TGTGCCAGCAGAACGGGGGAGAAAGGTGAAGCTTTCTTT
cdr3_aa: CASRTGEKGEAFF

v_call: TRBV12-3/TRBV12-4
d_call: NA
j_call: TRBJ1-5
clone_size: NA
cdr3_nt: TGTGCCAGCAGTTTAGTTAGGGGGGGTGCCCAGCATTTT
cdr3_aa: CASSLVRGGAQHF

v_call: TRBV2
d_call: NA
j_call: TRBJ1-3
clone_size: NA
cdr3_nt: TGTGCCAGCAGGGGAACAGGTGGAAACACCATATATTTT
cdr3_aa: CASRGTGGNTIYF

v_call: TRBV5-4
d_call: TRBD1
j_call: TRBJ2-7
clone_size: once
cdr3_nt: TGTGCCAGCAGCTTGAGGCAGGGGGCGGACGAGCAGTACTTC
cdr3_aa: CASSLRQGADEQYF

v_call: TRBV5-1
d_call: NA
j_call: TRBJ1-2
clone_size: NA
cdr3_nt: TGCGCCAGCAGCCCCAGAGCCGAGACCAGGTTTAACTATGGCTACACCTTC
cdr3_aa: CASSPRAETRFNYGYTF

v_call: TRBV3-1/TRBV3-2
d_call: NA
j_call: TRBJ1-3
clone_size: NA
cdr3_nt: TGTGCCAGCAGCCGTGCGTTGACTGGAAACACCATATATTTT
cdr3_aa: CASSRALTGNTIYF

v_call: TRBV2
d_call: NA
j_call: TRBJ2-7
clone_size: NA
cdr3_nt: TGTGCCAGCAGTGAAAGTCGGTTCTCCTACGAGCAGTACTTC
cdr3_aa: CASSESRFSYEQYF

v_call: TRBV3-1/TRBV3-2
d_call: TRBD2
j_call: TRBJ2-2
clone_size: NA
cdr3_nt: TGTGCCAGCAGCCAAGATCTTACTCGCGGGAGGGGTTGGACCGGGGAGCTGTTTTTT
cdr3_aa: CASSQDLTRGRGWTGELFF

v_call: TRBV10-3
d_call: TRBD1
j_call: TRBJ2-5
clone_size: NA
cdr3_nt: TGTGCCATCAGTCGGTCCGGGACAGGCCAAGAGACCCAGTACTTC
cdr3_aa: CAISRSGTGQETQYF

v_call: TRBV3-1/TRBV3-2
d_call: NA
j_call: TRBJ1-1
clone_size: NA
cdr3_nt: TGTGCCAGCACCTCCACAGGAGGGAACGAAGCTTTCTTT
cdr3_aa: CASTSTGGNEAFF

v_call: TRBV5-1
d_call: TRBD1
j_call: TRBJ1-1
clone_size: once
cdr3_nt: TGCGCCAGCAGCCCCGGACAGGGGGACACTGAAGCTTTCTTT
cdr3_aa: CASSPGQGDTEAFF

v_call: TRBV19
d_call: TRBD1
j_call: TRBJ2-6
clone_size: NA
cdr3_nt: TGTGCCAGTAGTGAAGAAGTCCCGGGACAGGGGGCTGCTGGGGCCAACGTCCTGACTTTC
cdr3_aa: CASSEEVPGQGAAGANVLTF

v_call: TRBV2
d_call: NA
j_call: TRBJ1-1
clone_size: NA
cdr3_nt: TGTGCCAGCAGTGAGAGGGCGGTGGAAGCTTTCTTT
cdr3_aa: CASSERAVEAFF

v_call: TRBV3-1/TRBV3-2
d_call: NA
j_call: TRBJ2-4
clone_size: NA
cdr3_nt: TGTGCCAGCAGCATCTCGGTTGCCAAAAACATTCAGTACTTC
cdr3_aa: CASSISVAKNIQYF

v_call: TRBV3-1/TRBV3-2
d_call: TRBD2
j_call: TRBJ2-5
clone_size: NA
cdr3_nt: TGTGCCAGCAGCCAAGAGGCTCTAGCGGGGGGTTTAGAGACCCAGTACTTC
cdr3_aa: CASSQEALAGGLETQYF

v_call: TRBV3-1/TRBV3-2
d_call: TRBD1
j_call: TRBJ2-7
clone_size: NA
cdr3_nt: TGTGCCAGCAAAGGACAGGTGAACTACGAGCAGTACTTC
cdr3_aa: CASKGQVNYEQYF

v_call: TRBV2
d_call: TRBD1
j_call: TRBJ2-7
clone_size: few
cdr3_nt: TGTGCCAGCAGGGTACTGGGACAGGATTACTACGAGCAGTACTTC
cdr3_aa: CASRVLGQDYYEQYF

v_call: TRBV12-3/TRBV12-4
d_call: NA
j_call: TRBJ1-1
clone_size: NA
cdr3_nt: TGTGCCAGCAGGGGCGGGGAGAACACTGAAGCTTTCTTT
cdr3_aa: CASRGGENTEAFF

v_call: TRBV27
d_call: TRBD1
j_call: TRBJ1-4
clone_size: once
cdr3_nt: TGTGCCAGCAGTGACAGGGAAGGTGAAAAACTGTTTTTT
cdr3_aa: CASSDREGEKLFF

v_call: TRBV5-4
d_call: NA
j_call: TRBJ1-1
clone_size: NA
cdr3_nt: TGTGCCAGCAGCCACAGACAGGCGTTGAACACTGAAGCTTTCTTT
cdr3_aa: CASSHRQALNTEAFF

v_call: TRBV7-2
d_call: TRBD2
j_call: TRBJ2-1
clone_size: NA
cdr3_nt: TGTGCCAGCAGCGGGGCCCCTCCTACTAGCGGGGGGAACAATGAGCAGTTCTTC
cdr3_aa: CASSGAPPTSGGNNEQFF

v_call: TRBV18
d_call: TRBD1
j_call: TRBJ1-2
clone_size: NA
cdr3_nt: TGTGCCAGCTCACCTAGGGACAGTTCGAGTGGCTACACCTTC
cdr3_aa: CASSPRDSSSGYTF

v_call: TRBV7-2
d_call: TRBD1
j_call: TRBJ1-2
clone_size: NA
cdr3_nt: TGTGCCAGCAGCTTAGTTGGCACTAGGGACAGGGTATATTATGGCTACACCTTC
cdr3_aa: CASSLVGTRDRVYYGYTF

v_call: TRBV5-1
d_call: NA
j_call: TRBJ2-2
clone_size: NA
cdr3_nt: TGCGCCAGCAGCCTCCAAGGGGCGGTGAACACCGGGGAGCTGTTTTTT
cdr3_aa: CASSLQGAVNTGELFF

v_call: TRBV11-3
d_call: TRBD2
j_call: TRBJ2-1
clone_size: NA
cdr3_nt: TGTGCCAGCACGGGGGGGGGCCACAATGAGCAGTTCTTC
cdr3_aa: CASTGGGHNEQFF

v_call: TRBV7-9
d_call: NA
j_call: TRBJ1-6
clone_size: NA
cdr3_nt: TGTGCCAGCAGCTTTCAGGGCCAATTCTCACCCCTCCACTTT
cdr3_aa: CASSFQGQFSPLHF

v_call: TRBV19
d_call: TRBD1
j_call: TRBJ1-5
clone_size: NA
cdr3_nt: TGTGCCAGTAGTATAGATGGTTCAGGGGGCGTACCAGGTCAGCCCCAGCATTTT
cdr3_aa: CASSIDGSGGVPGQPQHF

v_call: TRBV19
d_call: NA
j_call: TRBJ1-5
clone_size: NA
cdr3_nt: TGTGCCAGTAGGAAGGACATGACAGGTCAGCCCCAGCATTTT
cdr3_aa: CASRKDMTGQPQHF

v_call: TRBV12-3/TRBV12-4
d_call: NA
j_call: TRBJ2-7
clone_size: NA
cdr3_nt: TGTGCCAGCAGTTTAAGGGGTGCGCTCGAGCAGTACTTC
cdr3_aa: CASSLRGALEQYF

v_call: TRBV30
d_call: NA
j_call: TRBJ2-7
clone_size: NA
cdr3_nt: TGTGCCTGGACCCCCCTCATTAGACCGGGAACCTACGAGCAGTACTTC
cdr3_aa: CAWTPLIRPGTYEQYF

v_call: TRBV6-5
d_call: NA
j_call: TRBJ1-1
clone_size: NA
cdr3_nt: TGTGCCAGCACCCCAACAATCTCCACTGAAGCTTTCTTT
cdr3_aa: CASTPTISTEAFF

v_call: TRBV29-1
d_call: NA
j_call: TRBJ2-7
clone_size: once
cdr3_nt: TGCAGCGTTGAAGGTTCGACTGGCTCCTACGAGCAGTACTTC
cdr3_aa: CSVEGSTGSYEQYF

v_call: TRBV10-1
d_call: TRBD2
j_call: TRBJ2-5
clone_size: NA
cdr3_nt: TGCGCCAGCAGTGAGTCGGCTAGCGGATACCAAGAGACCCAGTACTTC
cdr3_aa: CASSESASGYQETQYF

v_call: TRBV12-3/TRBV12-4
d_call: NA
j_call: TRBJ1-2
clone_size: NA
cdr3_nt: TGTGCCAGCAGTATGGGCGAAATCTATGGCTACACCTTC
cdr3_aa: CASSMGEIYGYTF

v_call: TRBV6-5
d_call: TRBD1
j_call: TRBJ1-2
clone_size: NA
cdr3_nt: TGTGCCAGCGCGAGACAGGGACAACGTAACTATGGCTACACCTTC
cdr3_aa: CASARQGQRNYGYTF